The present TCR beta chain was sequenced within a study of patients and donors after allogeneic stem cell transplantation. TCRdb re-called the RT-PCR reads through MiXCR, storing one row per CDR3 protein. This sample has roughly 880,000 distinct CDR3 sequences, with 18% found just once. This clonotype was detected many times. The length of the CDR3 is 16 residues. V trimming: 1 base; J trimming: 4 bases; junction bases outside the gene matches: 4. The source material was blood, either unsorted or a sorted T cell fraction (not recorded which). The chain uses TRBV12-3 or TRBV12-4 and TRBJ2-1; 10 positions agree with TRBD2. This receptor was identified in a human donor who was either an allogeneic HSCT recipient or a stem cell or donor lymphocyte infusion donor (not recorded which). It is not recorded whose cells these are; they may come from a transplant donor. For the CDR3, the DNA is TGTGCCAGCAGTTTAGGGTCTAGCGGGAGTTACAATGAGCAGTTCTTC. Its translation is CASSLGSSGSYNEQFF.